This T cell receptor beta chain comes out of a study of blood T cells in healthy people across ages. Next came a second PCR, run for about 6 to 12 cycles, which used a sample-barcoded 5' primer along with a J-beta primer mix. TCRdb recomputed calls from the 5' RACE reads with MiXCR, one row per CDR3 protein. Here the sample spans about 1,500,000 distinct CDR3 sequences, 42% being singletons. This CDR3 comprises 15 residues. With 5 bases clipped from V and 4 bases from J, the junction kept 8 bases outside the gene matches. Per germline, CDR1 DFQATT and CDR2 SNEGSKA (reference sequence). Study-level findings and limits: Older age went with lower TCR beta diversity per million T cells, in a roughly linear way.

This clonotype has only a few counts. Its antigen is undetermined. The source is a woman under 30 in good health. This chain joins TRBV20-1 and TRBJ2-2, with TRBD1 identical over 9 bases. The specimen sequenced was blood. The CDR3 DNA sequence: TGCAGTGCTGCGGCGGGACAGGGTGTCACCGGGGAGCTGTTTTTT. Translating gives CSAAAGQGVTGELFF.